The 9 T cell receptor beta chains listed next were all sequenced from one sample in a study of T-cell reconstitution after alpha-beta-depleted transplantation in children. TCRbeta library preparation incorporated unique molecular identifiers. TCRdb reprocessed the PCR reads via MiXCR and lists one record per CDR3 protein. The sample holds about 980,000 distinct CDR3 sequences; around 30% are singletons and the top ten take about 28%. Sample: PBMCs, mostly from graft donor cells, taken 360 days after TCRalphabeta/CD19-depleted stem cell transplant. These receptors all stem from a boy under two years old who had a stem cell transplant for SCID, so the T cells may come from the graft donor.

This clonotype has more than one count but fewer than ten. This chain connects TRBV4-2 to TRBJ2-1; D perhaps matches TRBD1 (6 bases). V was shortened by 0 bases and J by 1 base, with 22 bases between the two germline ends. Germline CDR1 LGHNA, CDR2 YNFKEQ. This CDR3 comprises 20 residues. CDR3 region: CASSQEGRLWTALSYNEQFF. CDR3 DNA: TGTGCCAGCAGCCAAGAGGGGCGGCTTTGGACAGCGTTGTCCTACAATGAGCAGTTCTTC.

The chain combines TRBV28 with TRBJ2-1, with D perhaps matching TRBD1 (6 bases). V lost 10 bases, J lost 6 bases, and 10 bases lay in between. Germline CDR1 and CDR2: MDHEN and SYDVKM. The CDR3 consists of 11 residues. CDR3 nucleotide sequence: TGTGCCAACAGCAGGGGCAATGAGCAGTTCTTC. Residues: CANSRGNEQFF.

This clonotype turned up a few times. The rearrangement links TRBV29-1 to TRBJ1-5; D is uncertain. The V end was cut by 7 bases, the J end by 2 bases, with 18 bases between. This CDR3 region has 15 residues. The germline V gene has CDR1 SQVTM and CDR2 ANQGSEA. The CDR3 protein is CSAKSDTWGNQPQHF. CDR3 nucleotides: TGCAGCGCGAAATCCGACACCTGGGGCAATCAGCCCCAGCATTTT.

As for this clonotype: A read error may produce the germline difference seen at one junction end. V gene TRBV20-1 combines with J gene TRBJ1-5; no clear D. The CDR3 has 14 amino acids. Germline V gene sequence: CDR1 DFQATT, CDR2 SNEGSKA (reference sequence). CDR3 nucleotide sequence: TGCAGTGCTAGGAAAGGTTATAGCAATAAGCCCCAGCATTTT. This codes for CSARKGYSNKPQHF.

This clonotype was recorded a few times. V is TRBV4-1 and J is TRBJ2-2; possible D gene TRBD2, 5 bases. V was shortened by 6 bases and J by 7 bases, with 12 bases between the two germline ends. The CDR3 sequence is 13 residues long. Germline-derived CDR1 and CDR2 are MGHRA and YSYEKL. DNA for the CDR3: TGCGCCAGCAGTGTTGAGGGCGGCGGGGAGCTGTTTTTT. Amino acids: CASSVEGGGELFF.

The CDR3 loop reads CASARGGEQYF. Written as DNA, the CDR3 is TGTGCCAGCGCACGAGGTGGCGAGCAGTACTTC. The V gene is TRBV9, the J gene TRBJ2-7, with unresolved D. Germline V gene data show CDR1 as SGDLS and CDR2 as YYNGEE. The CDR3 has 11 amino acids. The V gene lost 7 bases and the J gene lost 6 bases, with 11 bases spanning the gap. The full variable domain, with the rest looked up from reference TRBV9 and TRBJ2-7, is DSGVTQTPKHLITATGQRVTLRCSPRSGDLSVYWYQQSLDQGLQFLIQYYNGEERAKGNILERFSAQQFPDLHSELNLSSLELGDSALYFCASARGGEQYFGPGTRLTVT.

The V and J genes are TRBV6-5 and TRBJ1-1; no clear D gene. V lost 3 bases, J lost 1 base, and 9 bases lay in between. Germline CDR1 reads MNHEY; CDR2 reads SVGAGI. The CDR3 covers 14 residues. CDR3 DNA sequence: TGTGCCAGCAGTTATTCGGCACAGAACACTGAAGCTTTCTTT. It yields the protein CASSYSAQNTEAFF.

The chain employs TRBV7-3 and TRBJ2-7; D possibly corresponds to TRBD2 (5 bases). Germline loops: CDR1 SGHTA, CDR2 FQGTGA. V gave up 4 bases and J gave up 4 bases, with 11 bases separating them. CDR3 length: 13 amino acids. The CDR3 nucleotides read TGTGCCAGCAGCTCCCGCCCGGGGTACGAGCAGTACTTC. Protein: CASSSRPGYEQYF.

The rearrangement joins TRBV11-2 to TRBJ2-3; possibly TRBD1 for D (6 bases). The CDR3 sequence is 15 residues long. The germline V gene encodes CDR1 SGHAT and CDR2 FQNNGV. Trimming removed 6 bases at V and 0 bases at J, with 13 bases between. The DNA of the CDR3 is TGTGCCAGCAGTTCAACCGGACAGAGCACAGATACGCAGTATTTT. It is translated as CASSSTGQSTDTQYF.